The clone carrying this T cell receptor beta chain was counted only a few times. Its specificity is not known. Unique molecular identifiers were used to barcode this TCRbeta library. Using its own MiXCR run on the PCR reads, TCRdb lists one record per CDR3 protein. The profile shows 200,000 to 300,000 distinct CDR3 sequences, around 7.8% of them singletons. The data originate from a study of T-cell reconstitution after alpha-beta-depleted transplantation in children. Study results and limitations: Surviving thymic progenitors and recipient T cells were the source of high TCRbeta diversity at day 60 in some patients. Roughly two months post-transplant, alpha-beta T cells reportedly originated from several hundred graft clones that had expanded. Diversity and T-cell counts at one year after transplant derived mostly from new T cells.

Sequences were derived from PBMCs, mostly from graft donor cells, sampled 180 days after TCRalphabeta/CD19-depleted stem cell transplant. The receptor comes from a male patient younger than 18 who had a stem cell transplant for acute lymphoblastic leukemia, so the T cells may come from the graft donor.

The CDR3 loop reads CASSFPRQGGNIQYF. The CDR3 DNA reads as TGTGCCAGCAGCTTTCCCCGGCAGGGGGGGAACATTCAGTACTTC. The chain joins TRBV5-7 to TRBJ2-4, with D tentatively TRBD1 or TRBD2 (7 bases each). TRBV5-7 is an ORF, and what it does is uncertain. CDR3 size: 15 residues. The V end lost 2 bases, the J end lost 7 bases, and 16 bases lay between the germline ends.